This record covers a single T cell receptor (beta chain). Its specificity is unknown. This specimen comes from a study of T cell repertoires in ileal Crohn's disease. Study-wide background: Less than 40% were active smokers at surgery; median disease duration was roughly 7.9 years.

Specified time point: proximal margin of the surgical specimen (macroscopically non-inflamed). Using immunoSEQ multiplex PCR, the repertoire was profiled, and TCRdb retains in-frame clones only, with some absent. Of a few thousand clones listed, around 75% were seen once; the top ten hold roughly two thirds. Looked up from germline, CDR1 is SGHRS and CDR2 is YFSETQ. This CDR3 is 13 amino acids long. V lost 0 bases to trimming and J lost 13 bases, with 14 bases between them. The study, taken as a whole, reports: Clonality above 26.8% at surgery always came with endoscopic recurrence.

The sequence was obtained from an adult with Crohn's disease. The chain is built from TRBV5-1 and TRBJ2-1; no clear D gene. Sequenced: ileal tissue. CDR3 nucleotide sequence: TGCGCCAGCAGCTTGGATATTGGACGGAAACAGTTCTTC. Its protein product is CASSLDIGRKQFF.